This is a list of T cell receptor beta chains from one sample in a study of blood T cell repertoires in COVID-19. Clones were read by immunoSEQ multiplex PCR, and TCRdb kept only the in-frame ones, dropping some. The table includes 180,000 or so clones, over 80% detected once. The sample was peripheral blood. These receptors all stem from a woman in her 70s with acute or convalescent COVID-19. Both conserved end residues are part of each CDR3. Fields, in order: J gene, clone size, V gene, D gene, CDR3 DNA, CDR3 protein. A D gene is named only where the DNA matches it firmly. Size is stated for part of the rows, as once, few or many counts, or as a class when the clone is expanded.

j_gene: TRBJ1-2
abundance: .
v_gene: TRBV28
d_gene: .
CDR3nt: TGTGCCAGCAGTTCCCTAGACTGGAACTGTGGCTACACCTTC
CDR3aa: CASSSLDWNCGYTF

j_gene: TRBJ2-7
abundance: .
v_gene: TRBV7-6
d_gene: .
CDR3nt: TGTGCCAGCAGCTTAGACCGGGGAAGACAAGGGGGATTCTCCTACGAGCAGTACTTC
CDR3aa: CASSLDRGRQGGFSYEQYF

j_gene: TRBJ1-2
abundance: .
v_gene: TRBV7-2
d_gene: TRBD1
CDR3nt: TGTGCCAGCAGACCGAGCGGAGCTACAGGGGGCGGCTATGGCTACACCTTC
CDR3aa: CASRPSGATGGGYGYTF

j_gene: TRBJ1-2
abundance: .
v_gene: TRBV2
d_gene: TRBD1
CDR3nt: TGTGCCAGCAGGGGACAGGGAGGCGGCTACACCTTC
CDR3aa: CASRGQGGGYTF

j_gene: TRBJ2-2
abundance: .
v_gene: TRBV4-3
d_gene: .
CDR3nt: TGCGCCAGCAGCCAAGATAGGCTAGCGCCGATCACCGGGGAGCTGTTTTTT
CDR3aa: CASSQDRLAPITGELFF

j_gene: TRBJ2-6
abundance: .
v_gene: TRBV4-3
d_gene: .
CDR3nt: TGCGCCAGCAGCCAAGATAAAAGCGGTGGGGCCAACGTCCTGACTTTC
CDR3aa: CASSQDKSGGANVLTF

j_gene: TRBJ1-1
abundance: .
v_gene: TRBV5-1
d_gene: TRBD1
CDR3nt: TGCGCCAGCAGTCCGGGACAGGGTGGTACTGAAGCTTTCTTT
CDR3aa: CASSPGQGGTEAFF

j_gene: TRBJ2-2
abundance: .
v_gene: TRBV5-1
d_gene: .
CDR3nt: TGCGCCAGCAGCTTTTTGGGAGTCACCGGGGAGCTGTTTTTT
CDR3aa: CASSFLGVTGELFF

j_gene: TRBJ2-1
abundance: .
v_gene: TRBV21-1
d_gene: .
CDR3nt: TGTGCCAGCAGCAAAGGCGGGGAGGGACTAGCGGGAGTTAAGTCCTACAATGAGCAGTTCTTC
CDR3aa: CASSKGGEGLAGVKSYNEQFF

j_gene: TRBJ2-7
abundance: .
v_gene: TRBV5-6
d_gene: .
CDR3nt: TGTGCCAGCAGCTTGGCGGGGGTGTACGAGCAGTACTTC
CDR3aa: CASSLAGVYEQYF

j_gene: TRBJ1-4
abundance: .
v_gene: TRBV7-9
d_gene: .
CDR3nt: TGTGCCAGCAGCTTGGGGCAAATTGCAACTAATGAAAAACTGTTTTTT
CDR3aa: CASSLGQIATNEKLFF

j_gene: TRBJ2-7
abundance: .
v_gene: TRBV5-8
d_gene: TRBD2
CDR3nt: TGTGCCAGCAGCCACGGGGGTAGCGGGACTCTCTACGAGCAGTACTTC
CDR3aa: CASSHGGSGTLYEQYF

j_gene: TRBJ2-3
abundance: .
v_gene: TRBV5-1
d_gene: .
CDR3nt: TGCGCCAGCAGCCCAGCACAGGTAGTGACAGATACGCAGTATTTT
CDR3aa: CASSPAQVVTDTQYF

j_gene: TRBJ1-6
abundance: .
v_gene: TRBV4-2
d_gene: .
CDR3nt: TGTGCCAGCAGCCAAGAGAACATGGACAGTCCAAATTCACCCCTCCACTTT
CDR3aa: CASSQENMDSPNSPLHF

j_gene: TRBJ1-3
abundance: .
v_gene: TRBV19
d_gene: .
CDR3nt: TGTGCCAGTAGTCTCCTAACTGGAAACACCATATATTTT
CDR3aa: CASSLLTGNTIYF

j_gene: TRBJ2-7
abundance: .
v_gene: TRBV28
d_gene: .
CDR3nt: TGTGCCAGCTCACCGGGGTCAGTCTACGAGCAGTACTTC
CDR3aa: CASSPGSVYEQYF

j_gene: TRBJ2-3
abundance: once
v_gene: TRBV28
d_gene: TRBD2
CDR3nt: TGTGCCAGCAGGACTAGCGGGAGGGTGGGAGATACGCAGTATTTT
CDR3aa: CASRTSGRVGDTQYF

j_gene: TRBJ2-1
abundance: .
v_gene: TRBV14
d_gene: TRBD2
CDR3nt: TGTGCCAGCAGCCCCCTAGCGGGGGGGCCTAGGGAGCAGTTCTTC
CDR3aa: CASSPLAGGPREQFF

j_gene: TRBJ1-5
abundance: .
v_gene: TRBV6-5
d_gene: .
CDR3nt: TGTGCCAGCGTAGAACAGGGTGAAATCCAGCCCCAGCATTTT
CDR3aa: CASVEQGEIQPQHF

j_gene: TRBJ1-5
abundance: .
v_gene: TRBV18
d_gene: .
CDR3nt: TGTGCCAGCTCACCAATGAGAATCGGCGGAGTAATGGACAATCAGCCCCAGCATTTT
CDR3aa: CASSPMRIGGVMDNQPQHF

j_gene: TRBJ2-7
abundance: .
v_gene: TRBV6-5
d_gene: .
CDR3nt: TGTGCCAGCAGTCCATACAGCCCCGAGCAGTACTTC
CDR3aa: CASSPYSPEQYF

j_gene: TRBJ1-3
abundance: once
v_gene: TRBV9
d_gene: .
CDR3nt: TGTGCCAGCAGCGTAGGACTCCCTGGAAACACCATATATTTT
CDR3aa: CASSVGLPGNTIYF

j_gene: TRBJ2-3
abundance: .
v_gene: TRBV14
d_gene: TRBD2
CDR3nt: TGTGCCAGCAGCAATGCCGGGACTAGATACGTAGATACGCAGTATTTT
CDR3aa: CASSNAGTRYVDTQYF

j_gene: TRBJ1-3
abundance: few
v_gene: TRBV7-6
d_gene: .
CDR3nt: TGTGCCAGCAGCTTAGGAGAGTCCCACTCTGGAAACACCATATATTTT
CDR3aa: CASSLGESHSGNTIYF

j_gene: TRBJ1-1
abundance: .
v_gene: TRBV5-6
d_gene: .
CDR3nt: TGTGCCAGCAGCTATTGGGAGGGGTGGAGCACTGAAGCTTTCTTT
CDR3aa: CASSYWEGWSTEAFF

j_gene: TRBJ1-3
abundance: .
v_gene: TRBV30
d_gene: .
CDR3nt: TGTGCCTGGAGCTCTCGGTACTCTGGAAACACCATATATTTT
CDR3aa: CAWSSRYSGNTIYF

j_gene: TRBJ1-5
abundance: .
v_gene: TRBV19
d_gene: TRBD1
CDR3nt: TGTGCCAGCTCACCAGGGGGCTATGGCAATCAGCCCCAGCATTTT
CDR3aa: CASSPGGYGNQPQHF

j_gene: TRBJ1-2
abundance: .
v_gene: TRBV6-5
d_gene: TRBD1
CDR3nt: TGTGCCAGCAGGACTCGACAGGGGGCGAAGAATGGCTACACCTTC
CDR3aa: CASRTRQGAKNGYTF

j_gene: TRBJ1-2
abundance: .
v_gene: TRBV11-3
d_gene: TRBD1
CDR3nt: TGTGCCAGCAGCTTTTGGGGACAGGGCTACACCTTC
CDR3aa: CASSFWGQGYTF

j_gene: TRBJ2-7
abundance: .
v_gene: TRBV11-1
d_gene: .
CDR3nt: TGTGCCAGCAGCTCGCAGAGGCTCTACGAGCAGTACTTC
CDR3aa: CASSSQRLYEQYF

j_gene: TRBJ2-7
abundance: .
v_gene: TRBV15
d_gene: TRBD1
CDR3nt: TGTGCCACCAGCAGAGAAAGGGCCGGGACAGGGATCCACGAGCAGTACTTC
CDR3aa: CATSRERAGTGIHEQYF

j_gene: TRBJ1-4
abundance: few
v_gene: TRBV24-1
d_gene: .
CDR3nt: TGTGCCACCAGCGGGAATGAAAAACTGTTTTTT
CDR3aa: CATSGNEKLFF

j_gene: TRBJ1-5
abundance: .
v_gene: TRBV7-2
d_gene: .
CDR3nt: TGTGCCAGCAGCTCCGACGGAGGCAATCAGCCCCAGCATTTT
CDR3aa: CASSSDGGNQPQHF

j_gene: TRBJ1-6
abundance: .
v_gene: TRBV7-9
d_gene: .
CDR3nt: TGTGCCAGCAGCTTACGGGGGGCTGAGTCCAATTCACCCCTCCACTTT
CDR3aa: CASSLRGAESNSPLHF

j_gene: TRBJ2-1
abundance: .
v_gene: TRBV11-2
d_gene: TRBD2
CDR3nt: TGTGCCAGCAGCCCAAGCGGGGGGGGTTCCTACAATGAGCAGTTCTTC
CDR3aa: CASSPSGGGSYNEQFF

j_gene: TRBJ1-1
abundance: .
v_gene: TRBV2
d_gene: .
CDR3nt: TGTGCCAGCACCGTGCAGCGGACAGCGAACACTGAAGCTTTCTTT
CDR3aa: CASTVQRTANTEAFF

j_gene: TRBJ2-7
abundance: .
v_gene: TRBV18
d_gene: TRBD1
CDR3nt: TGTGCCAGCTCACCACCGGGCGCAGGGGGCTACGAGCAGTACTTC
CDR3aa: CASSPPGAGGYEQYF

j_gene: TRBJ1-1
abundance: .
v_gene: TRBV21-1
d_gene: .
CDR3nt: TGTGCCAGCAGGACAGGGTTGAACACTGAAGCTTTCTTT
CDR3aa: CASRTGLNTEAFF

j_gene: TRBJ2-1
abundance: .
v_gene: TRBV28
d_gene: TRBD2
CDR3nt: TGTGCCAGCAGTTTCAGGACTAGCGGGAGAGGACCCAATGAGCAGTTCTTC
CDR3aa: CASSFRTSGRGPNEQFF

j_gene: TRBJ1-4
abundance: .
v_gene: TRBV9
d_gene: TRBD1
CDR3nt: TGTGCCAGCGCTCCCCACCCTGGACAGGGAAATGAAAAACTGTTTTTT
CDR3aa: CASAPHPGQGNEKLFF

j_gene: TRBJ2-2
abundance: few
v_gene: TRBV10-3
d_gene: TRBD1
CDR3nt: TGTGCCATCAGTGAGGGACAGGGGGCAACCGGGGAGCTGTTTTTT
CDR3aa: CAISEGQGATGELFF

j_gene: TRBJ2-6
abundance: .
v_gene: TRBV5-1
d_gene: .
CDR3nt: TGCGCCAGCAGCTACCAGGGGACTGGGGCCAACGTCCTGACTTTC
CDR3aa: CASSYQGTGANVLTF

j_gene: TRBJ1-6
abundance: .
v_gene: TRBV20-1
d_gene: .
CDR3nt: TGCAGTGCTAGTTTTGGGGGCCGAGATTCACCCCTCCACTTT
CDR3aa: CSASFGGRDSPLHF

j_gene: TRBJ2-5
abundance: .
v_gene: TRBV5-8
d_gene: .
CDR3nt: TGTGCCAGCAGCCCTCAGATGGAGACCCAGTACTTC
CDR3aa: CASSPQMETQYF

j_gene: TRBJ2-1
abundance: .
v_gene: TRBV5-4
d_gene: TRBD1
CDR3nt: TGTGCCAGCAGCCCCGGGACAGGGGGGTACAATGAGCAGTTCTTC
CDR3aa: CASSPGTGGYNEQFF

j_gene: TRBJ2-2
abundance: .
v_gene: TRBV10-3
d_gene: TRBD1
CDR3nt: TGTGCCATCAGCCCCCGGGACAGGAACACCGGGGAGCTGTTTTTT
CDR3aa: CAISPRDRNTGELFF

j_gene: TRBJ2-7
abundance: .
v_gene: TRBV6-4
d_gene: .
CDR3nt: TGTGCCAGCAGCACCTGTACCTCCCCGGGACTTCAGGCCTACGAGCAGTACTTC
CDR3aa: CASSTCTSPGLQAYEQYF

j_gene: TRBJ2-7
abundance: .
v_gene: TRBV6-2/TRBV6-3
d_gene: .
CDR3nt: TGTGCCAGCAGCGCGGTTGAGCAGTACTTC
CDR3aa: CASSAVEQYF

j_gene: TRBJ2-7
abundance: .
v_gene: TRBV4-3
d_gene: TRBD1
CDR3nt: TGCGCCAGCAGCCAAGACATGGACAGGGTTAGGGAGCAGTACTTC
CDR3aa: CASSQDMDRVREQYF

j_gene: TRBJ1-3
abundance: .
v_gene: TRBV4-3
d_gene: .
CDR3nt: TGCGCCAGCAGCCAAGATAGCACCTCAGGGGACACCATATATTTT
CDR3aa: CASSQDSTSGDTIYF

j_gene: TRBJ2-5
abundance: .
v_gene: TRBV9
d_gene: TRBD2
CDR3nt: TGTGCCAGCAGCGTAAAGCGGGAATCCGAGACCCAGTACTTC
CDR3aa: CASSVKRESETQYF

j_gene: TRBJ2-5
abundance: .
v_gene: TRBV7-2
d_gene: .
CDR3nt: TGTGCCAGCAGCCAAACCACAGGGATGGTGTACCAAGAGACCCAGTACTTC
CDR3aa: CASSQTTGMVYQETQYF

j_gene: TRBJ2-3
abundance: .
v_gene: TRBV7-3
d_gene: .
CDR3nt: TGTGCCAGCAGCTTAGGTCGGGATACGCAGTATTTT
CDR3aa: CASSLGRDTQYF